These T cell receptor beta chains were read from a single sample in a study of neurological immune-mediated disorders. One entry per CDR3 protein results from TCRdb running MiXCR on the 5' RACE reads. The data contain tens of thousands of distinct CDR3 sequences, under 2% of them singletons. The source material was PBMCs. These receptors were taken from a woman aged 40 to 50 with multiple sclerosis. The CDR3 runs from the conserved cysteine through the conserved F or W. The D gene is left open where the match is weak. Clone size, where shown, is once, few, many, or a class for clones that have expanded.

J	D	size	V	CDR3	DNA
TRBJ1-2	.	many	TRBV12-3/TRBV12-4	CASSLIGGMDGYTF	TGTGCCAGCAGTTTGATAGGGGGAATGGATGGCTACACCTTC
TRBJ1-2	TRBD1	many	TRBV5-1	CASSLSPDRPDGYTF	TGCGCCAGCAGCTTGAGCCCGGACAGGCCGGATGGCTACACCTTC
TRBJ2-1	.	many	TRBV5-1	CASSLAAGTLGDEQFF	TGCGCCAGCAGCTTGGCGGCAGGGACCCTCGGGGATGAGCAGTTCTTC
TRBJ2-1	.	many	TRBV20-1	CSATSRGAYNEQFF	TGCAGTGCTACCTCCAGGGGTGCCTACAATGAGCAGTTCTTC
TRBJ2-3	TRBD2	many	TRBV20-1	CSARFAGGPADTQYF	TGCAGTGCTCGATTTGCGGGGGGGCCAGCAGATACGCAGTATTTT
TRBJ2-7	.	many	TRBV7-9	CASSWSDEQYF	TGTGCCAGCAGCTGGTCGGACGAGCAGTACTTC
TRBJ1-4	.	many	TRBV4-1	CASSRPGSTNEKLFF	TGCGCCAGCAGCCGACCGGGGTCAACTAATGAAAAACTGTTTTTT
TRBJ1-1	.	many	TRBV10-3	CAISDQQGTEAFF	TGTGCCATCAGTGACCAACAGGGCACTGAAGCTTTCTTT
TRBJ1-6	.	many	TRBV5-1	CASSFLNRVGSPLHF	TGCGCCAGCAGCTTCCTGAACAGGGTTGGATCACCCCTCCACTTT
TRBJ2-1	.	many	TRBV3-1	CASSQEWGGRQFF	TGTGCCAGCAGCCAAGAGTGGGGGGGCCGACAGTTCTTC
TRBJ1-3	.	.	TRBV20-1	CSASPPHIDGKTIYF	TGCAGTGCTAGTCCCCCACATATCGATGGAAAAACCATATATTTT
TRBJ1-2	.	.	TRBV20-1	CSDSRSSNYGYTF	TGCAGTGATAGCCGCAGTTCTAACTATGGCTACACCTTC
TRBJ2-3	TRBD2	many	TRBV5-5	CASSLVALGWRGGADTQYF	TGTGCCAGCAGCTTGGTGGCCCTGGGCTGGCGGGGGGGCGCAGATACGCAGTATTTT
TRBJ2-1	.	many	TRBV7-9	CASSPLSGSSYNEQFF	TGTGCCAGCAGCCCCCTTTCTGGGAGCTCCTACAATGAGCAGTTCTTC
TRBJ1-1	.	many	TRBV12-3/TRBV12-4	CASSSRAFEAFF	TGTGCCAGCAGCTCTCGGGCCTTTGAAGCTTTCTTT
TRBJ2-2	.	many	TRBV20-1	CSARLLGVNTGELFF	TGCAGTGCTAGACTGCTTGGGGTTAACACCGGGGAGCTGTTTTTT
TRBJ2-3	.	few	TRBV5-1	CASSTGTLSRTDTQYF	TGCGCCAGCAGCACTGGGACTCTTTCTCGAACAGATACGCAGTATTTT
TRBJ2-3	TRBD1	many	TRBV20-1	CSAKKGQSTDTQYF	TGCAGTGCTAAGAAGGGACAGAGCACAGATACGCAGTATTTT
TRBJ2-3	.	many	TRBV5-1	CASNPVSTDTQYF	TGCGCCAGCAACCCAGTTAGCACAGATACGCAGTATTTT
TRBJ2-7	.	.	TRBV20-1	CSAKGGRDYEQYF	TGCAGCGCTAAGGGGGGTAGGGACTACGAGCAGTACTTC
TRBJ2-2	.	many	TRBV20-1	CSARVSGTGELFF	TGCAGTGCTAGGGTTAGCGGTACCGGGGAGCTGTTTTTT
TRBJ1-2	TRBD1	many	TRBV5-1	CASSLMRGTVHYGYTF	TGCGCCAGCAGCTTGATGAGAGGGACAGTTCACTATGGCTACACCTTC
TRBJ2-1	TRBD2	many	TRBV20-1	CSARDLSGGASNEQFF	TGCAGTGCTAGAGATCTGAGCGGGGGGGCCTCGAATGAGCAGTTCTTC
TRBJ1-1	.	many	TRBV5-5	CASSLGGPMNTEAFF	TGTGCCAGCAGCTTGGGAGGGCCGATGAACACTGAAGCTTTCTTT
TRBJ1-6	.	many	TRBV7-9	CASSFRDGGSPLHF	TGTGCCAGCAGCTTCCGGGACGGGGGTTCACCCCTCCACTTT
TRBJ2-2	TRBD2	many	TRBV28	CASSLYLAGDANTGELFF	TGTGCCAGCAGTTTATACCTAGCGGGAGACGCGAACACCGGGGAGCTGTTTTTT
TRBJ2-3	.	many	TRBV9	CASSTRDFRTDTQYF	TGTGCCAGCAGCACCCGCGACTTTCGCACAGATACGCAGTATTTT
TRBJ2-4	TRBD1	many	TRBV5-1	CASATGTGRNIQYF	TGCGCCAGCGCGACCGGGACAGGGAGAAACATTCAGTACTTC
TRBJ1-2	TRBD1	many	TRBV5-1	CASSLPTGDADGYTF	TGCGCCAGCAGCTTGCCAACAGGGGACGCGGATGGCTACACCTTC